This TCR beta chain was found in a study of regulatory T cells in long-lasting Graves disease. On this clonotype: What it recognizes is unknown.

The time point denotes: newly diagnosed GD, antithyroid drugs for less than 3 months. The TCR library used RNA extracted from PBMCs. CDR3 length equals 14 residues. With 4 bases removed from V and 7 bases from J, the gap between germline ends came to 17 bases. Germline V gene data show CDR1 as MNHEY and CDR2 as SVGAGI. Study results and limitations: Those with persistent Graves' had less TCR diversity than newly diagnosed patients.

To make TCR beta libraries, researchers used iRepertoire HTBI primers and Arm-PCR of CDR3 regions. In TCRdb, the multiplex PCR reads were re-called with MiXCR into one record per CDR3 protein. The data contain 400,000 to 500,000 distinct CDR3 sequences, under 15% of them singletons. The sample was also reused in another study, on T cells in Graves' hyperthyroidism and ophthalmopathy. That work states: Ophthalmopathy cases were set apart from stable hyperthyroidism by a 13 V-J model.

This specimen was peripheral blood mononuclear cells (PBMCs), taken at new diagnosis, from a patient treated with antithyroid drugs. The TCR sequence derives from a woman between 25 and 40 years old with Graves disease. V and J are TRBV6-5 and TRBJ2-7; tentatively, D is TRBD2 (6 bases). CDR3 nucleotide sequence: TGTGCCAGCAGTTCCCCGACTAGTTCATATGAGCAGTACTTC. It yields the protein CASSSPTSSYEQYF.